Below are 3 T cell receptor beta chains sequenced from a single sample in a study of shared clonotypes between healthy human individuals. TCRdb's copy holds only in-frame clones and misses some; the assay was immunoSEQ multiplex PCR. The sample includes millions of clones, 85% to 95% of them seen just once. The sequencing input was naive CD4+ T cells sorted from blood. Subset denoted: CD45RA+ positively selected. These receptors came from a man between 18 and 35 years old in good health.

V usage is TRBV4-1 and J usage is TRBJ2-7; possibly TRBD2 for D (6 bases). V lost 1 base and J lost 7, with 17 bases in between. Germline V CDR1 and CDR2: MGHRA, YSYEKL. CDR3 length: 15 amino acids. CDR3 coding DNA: TGCGCCAGCAGCCAAGCCCCTGAGGTGGGGGGTGAGCAGTACTTC. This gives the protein CASSQAPEVGGEQYF.

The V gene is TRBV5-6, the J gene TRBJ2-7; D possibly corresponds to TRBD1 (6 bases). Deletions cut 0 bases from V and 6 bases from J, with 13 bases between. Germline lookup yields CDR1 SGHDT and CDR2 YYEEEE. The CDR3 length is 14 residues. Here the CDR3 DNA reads TGTGCCAGCAGCTTGGGACAAACAGGGCCCGAGCAGTACTTC. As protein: CASSLGQTGPEQYF.

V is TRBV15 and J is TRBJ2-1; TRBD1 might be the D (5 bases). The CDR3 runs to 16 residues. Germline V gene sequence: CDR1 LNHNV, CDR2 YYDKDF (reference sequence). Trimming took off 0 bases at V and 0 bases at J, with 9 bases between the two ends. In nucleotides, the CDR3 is TGTGCCACCAGCAGAGAGGGGCGGTCCTCCTACAATGAGCAGTTCTTC. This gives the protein CATSREGRSSYNEQFF.